This T cell receptor (beta chain) was retrieved from a study of yellow fever vaccine responses in identical twins (dated by TCRdb to the late 2010s). In the study overall: Focusing on identical twins, the study followed the T cell clones that responded to the vaccine, and did so with precision.

This clonotype has a handful of counts. The target of this receptor is not known. No base qualities exist here, and no much larger clone lies one base off it. The protocol used for the library was RT-PCR. Sequencing was performed on an Illumina HiSeq 2500. TCRdb reprocessed the public reads (quality trimming at Q25 with fastp, clone calling with MiXCR) and kept in-frame beta chains. Rows with a matching CDR3 protein are joined into one entry that keeps the most common DNA and genes. For this sample there are 650 to 800 distinct CDR3 sequences; 85% to 90% appear just once. The ten top clones hold roughly 23% of the sample. The CDR3 measures 12 amino acids from cysteine to phenylalanine. Kept here is only the CDR3 DNA, which spans 36 bases and is read in frame from base 1. V loses 8 bases, J loses 4 bases, and the germline ends lie 11 bases apart. The germline V gene specifies MNHNS as CDR1 and SASEGT as CDR2.

Summary of the overall study and its limitations: The T cell response to vaccination in identical twins was reported by the authors to appear partly convergent and partly personalized.

The source of this sequence is a female donor who received the yellow fever vaccine. Here the sequenced sample was T cells from blood (PBMCs), unsorted or a sorted subset (not recorded which), taken before or after yellow fever vaccination (not recorded which). This sequence uses TRBV6-1 and TRBJ1-1; the D gene is unclear. The encoded CDR3 is CASGPRGTEAFF. The DNA sequence is as follows: TGTGCCAGCGGACCTCGGGGCACTGAAGCTTTCTTT.